The 7 T cell receptor beta chains in this list originate from one sample, sequenced in a study of T cell changes during pregnancy in multiple sclerosis. Libraries were prepared by immunoSEQ multiplex PCR; TCRdb keeps only in-frame clonotypes and omits some of them. Among 50,000 to 60,000 clones listed, around 93% were seen once. The sequencing used peripheral blood, collected after pregnancy. These TCRs come from a female donor in good health, enrolled as a control in a pregnancy study.

This clone was found a few times. The genes are TRBV2 and TRBJ1-1; D may be TRBD1 (5 bases). V dropped 6 bases and J dropped 1 base, with 18 bases sitting between them. The length of the CDR3 is 16 residues. Germline-derived CDR1 and CDR2 are SNHLY and FYNNEI. The CDR3 loop is CASRDTLITRNTEAFF. CDR3 nucleotides: TGTGCCAGCAGGGACACACTAATCACACGGAACACTGAAGCTTTCTTT.

The rearrangement uses TRBV28 and TRBJ2-7; 10 positions agree with TRBD2. Germline-derived CDR1 and CDR2 are MDHEN and SYDVKM. V shed 3 bases and J 3 bases; nucleotides not matched to a gene: 14. The CDR3 is 18 amino acids. The CDR3 nucleotides read TGTGCCAGCAGTTTCGAAGAACGTCTAGCGGGAGAGGACTACGAGCAGTACTTC. It specifies CASSFEERLAGEDYEQYF.

The CDR3 loop is CASSSPGQVLANYGYTF. The CDR3 DNA reads as TGTGCCAGCAGTTCTCCGGGACAGGTGCTTGCCAACTATGGCTACACCTTC. V is TRBV28 and J is TRBJ1-2; 8 positions agree with TRBD1. The V segment lost 4 bases and the J segment 2 bases; nucleotides outside the gene matches: 12. Germline V gives CDR1 MDHEN, CDR2 SYDVKM. The CDR3 consists of 17 residues.

This clone appeared once. The J gene is TRBJ2-1, the V gene TRBV9; 12 bases match TRBD2. Looked up from germline, CDR1 is SGDLS and CDR2 is YYNGEE. The CDR3 is made up of 18 amino acids. J gave up 5 bases and V 0 bases, and 9 bases lay outside the gene matches. Written as DNA, the CDR3 is TGTGCCAGCAGCGTAGCCGGGGCTAGCGGGAGGGCTCACAATGAGCAGTTCTTC. Its translation: CASSVAGASGRAHNEQFF.

The rearrangement links TRBV11-3 to TRBJ2-7, with 7 bases lining up with TRBD1. The V segment lost 5 bases and the J segment 3 bases; nucleotides outside the gene matches: 16. The germline CDR1 and CDR2 sequences are SGHNT and YENEEA. This CDR3 spans 17 amino acids. The CDR3 coding sequence is TGTGCCAGCAGCGCTTCAAGGGTGGGCAGGGGGTACTACGAGCAGTACTTC. The encoded protein is CASSASRVGRGYYEQYF.

This chain links TRBV10-2 with TRBJ1-5, with a tentative D call TRBD1 (6 bases). Germline lookup yields CDR1 WSHSY and CDR2 SAAADI. The V end was cut by 3 bases, the J end by 4 bases, with 13 bases between. The CDR3 is 15 amino acids. For the CDR3, the DNA is TGCGCCAGCAGTGAATTTATGCAGGGGAATCAGCCCCAGCATTTT. The encoded protein is CASSEFMQGNQPQHF.

V usage is TRBV18 and J usage is TRBJ1-1; D gene ambiguous. The CDR3 runs to 15 residues. Trimming took 2 bases from V and 1 from J, leaving 11 bases between them. The germline V gene encodes CDR1 KGHSH and CDR2 LQKENI. The chain's CDR3 is CASSPGRLRNTEAFF. CDR3 bases: TGTGCCAGCTCACCAGGCAGACTGCGGAACACTGAAGCTTTCTTT. Supplemented by reference TRBV18 and TRBJ1-1, the full variable domain reads NAGVMQNPRHLVRRRGQEARLRCSPMKGHSHVYWYRQLPEEGLKFMVYLQKENIIDESGMPKERFSAEFPKEGPSILRIQQVVRGDSAAYFCASSPGRLRNTEAFFGQGTRLTVV.